The next 17 T cell receptor beta chains were all read from a single sample in a study of blood T cell repertoires in COVID-19. Repertoires were generated with immunoSEQ multiplex PCR, while TCRdb's copy carries only in-frame clones and drops some. Of some 150,000 clones in the sample, 70% to 85% were seen once. The sample comprised peripheral blood. The source of these receptors is a man between 60 and 70 years old who had recovered from COVID-19.

This chain connects TRBV7-8 to TRBJ1-2; no clear D gene. CDR1 and CDR2 from the germline V gene are SGHVS and FQNEAQ. The V and J ends lost 5 bases and 5 bases respectively, with 15 bases between them. The CDR3 sequence is 14 residues long. CDR3 amino acids: CASSADHGGYGYTF. For the CDR3, the DNA is TGTGCCAGCAGCGCCGACCACGGAGGGTATGGCTACACCTTC.

The table lists this clone with a few counts. The genes are TRBV7-2 and TRBJ1-1; 7 bases match TRBD1. Germline V CDR1 and CDR2: SGHTA, FQGNSA. CDR3 length: 15 residues. Germline trimming cut 6 bases from V and 1 base from J; bases unmatched to any gene: 8. CDR3 coding DNA: TGTGCCAGCAGTTTTTGGGGACAGTCGAACACTGAAGCTTTCTTT. It encodes CASSFWGQSNTEAFF. Full variable domain (remainder filled in from reference TRBV7-2 and TRBJ1-1): GAGVSQSPSNKVTEKGKDVELRCDPISGHTALYWYRQSLGQGLEFLIYFQGNSAPDKSGLPSDRFSAERTGGSVSTLTIQRTQQEDSAVYLCASSFWGQSNTEAFFGQGTRLTVV.

The chain combines TRBV7-9 with TRBJ2-2; D ambiguous. This CDR3 spans 13 amino acids. The ends were cut back, 5 bases at V and 7 bases at J, with 11 bases in the middle. The V gene's germline CDR1 is SEHNR and CDR2 FQNEAQ (reference sequence). CDR3 amino acids: CASSRSENGELFF. The CDR3 DNA follows: TGTGCCAGCAGCCGCAGCGAGAACGGGGAGCTGTTTTTT.

This chain connects TRBV3-1 (or the pseudogene TRBV3-2) to TRBJ1-2; 7 bases map to TRBD1. The germline V gene encodes CDR1 LGHDT and CDR2 YNNKEL (reference sequence). V dropped 1 base and J dropped 9; count of bases not matched to a gene: 8. This CDR3 region has 14 residues. CDR3: CASSQVDRAGRYTF. CDR3 in DNA: TGTGCCAGCAGCCAAGTCGACAGGGCAGGCCGCTACACCTTC.

The CDR3 reads CASSRQGIRAEAFF. In nucleotides, the CDR3 is TGTGCCAGCAGTCGACAGGGGATCAGGGCTGAAGCTTTCTTT. V is TRBV6-5 and J is TRBJ1-1, with TRBD1 matching over 8 bases. CDR3 size: 14 residues. CDR1 MNHEY and CDR2 SVGAGI come from the germline V gene. V lost 5 bases to trimming and J lost 6 bases; unmatched junction nucleotides: 8.

CDR3 residues: CASSSYTTSGGAGELFF. In nucleotides, the CDR3 is TGTGCCAGTAGTTCCTATACGACTAGCGGGGGGGCCGGGGAGCTGTTTTTT. The rearrangement uses TRBV19 and TRBJ2-2; the match to TRBD2 covers 14 bases. The length of the CDR3 is 17 residues. Per germline, CDR1 LNHDA and CDR2 SQIVND (reference sequence). J gave up 6 bases and V 5 bases, and 8 bases lay outside the gene matches. Full variable domain (remainder filled in from reference TRBV19 and TRBJ2-2): DGGITQSPKYLFRKEGQNVTLSCEQNLNHDAMYWYRQDPGQGLRLIYYSQIVNDFQKGDIAEGYSVSREKKESFPLTVTSAQKNPTAFYLCASSSYTTSGGAGELFFGEGSRLTVL.

This chain links TRBV19 with TRBJ1-2, with 8 bases aligning to TRBD1. V dropped 5 bases and J dropped 2; count of bases not matched to a gene: 7. From germline, CDR1 is LNHDA and CDR2 SQIVND (reference sequence). The length of the CDR3 is 15 residues. The DNA of the CDR3 is TGTGCCAGTAGTCCCTTGGACAGGGTAAACTATGGCTACACCTTC. It translates to CASSPLDRVNYGYTF.

V is TRBV9 and J is TRBJ2-1, with D possibly matching TRBD1 (5 bases). The CDR3 is made up of 14 amino acids. Germline loops: CDR1 SGDLS, CDR2 YYNGEE. V shed 0 bases and J shed 5 bases, with 9 bases lying between them. The CDR3 DNA is TGTGCCAGCAGCGTAGGGGGCGGAAACAATGAGCAGTTCTTC. It specifies CASSVGGGNNEQFF.

The chain uses TRBV6-2 or TRBV6-3 and TRBJ2-7, with 8 nucleotides matching TRBD1. CDR1 is MNHEY, CDR2 SVGEGT, per germline. This CDR3 comprises 17 residues. Trimming removed 3 bases from V and 2 bases from J; junction bases left unmatched: 12. The CDR3 sequence: CASSYPTGTGVPYEQYF. The CDR3 DNA reads TGTGCCAGCAGTTATCCGACGGGGACAGGAGTTCCCTACGAGCAGTACTTC.

V is TRBV7-6 and J is TRBJ2-7; 8 positions agree with TRBD2. Germline loops: CDR1 SGHVS, CDR2 FNYEAQ. The CDR3 sequence is 16 residues long. V was clipped by 4 bases and J by 3 bases; unmatched bases: 11. CDR3 protein: CASSSGSGGAYYEQYF. The CDR3 region has the DNA TGTGCCAGCAGCTCCGGGTCCGGGGGGGCCTACTACGAGCAGTACTTC.

The sample holds one count of this clone. The gene calls are TRBV30 and TRBJ1-4; 7 bases align to TRBD1. Germline loops: CDR1 GTSNPN, CDR2 SVGIG (reference sequence). The CDR3 extends over 13 amino acids. The trim removed 5 bases at V and 10 bases at J, leaving 10 bases unmatched. The DNA for the CDR3 is TGTGCCTGGGCGACCGATCGACAGGGAAAACTGTTTTTT. This codes for CAWATDRQGKLFF.

The rearrangement joins TRBV10-3 to TRBJ2-7; D is possibly TRBD2 (5 bases). With 4 bases removed from V and 4 bases from J, the gap between germline ends came to 23 bases. The CDR3 loop spans 17 amino acids. CDR1 ENHRY and CDR2 SYGVKD come from the germline V gene. The CDR3 region has the DNA TGTGCCATCAGTGCGGGGTCCGGTGGGTTAGGTCGTTACGAGCAGTACTTC. It translates to CAISAGSGGLGRYEQYF.

The rearrangement uses TRBV5-6 and TRBJ2-5; D is possibly TRBD2 (6 bases). V gave up 4 bases and J gave up 1 base, with 17 bases separating them. The CDR3 extends over 16 amino acids. CDR1 is SGHDT and CDR2 is YYEEEE in the germline V gene. This chain's CDR3 is CASSVVTGGFQETQYF. DNA for the CDR3: TGTGCCAGCAGCGTTGTTACCGGGGGTTTCCAAGAGACCCAGTACTTC. Full variable domain (outside the CDR3, taken from reference TRBV5-6 and TRBJ2-5): DAGVTQSPTHLIKTRGQQVTLRCSPKSGHDTVSWYQQALGQGPQFIFQYYEEEERQRGNFPDRFSGHQFPNYSSELNVNALLLGDSALYLCASSVVTGGFQETQYFGPGTRLLVL.

The chain employs TRBV4-1 and TRBJ1-1, with 9 bases fitting TRBD1. The CDR3 is 18 amino acids. From germline, CDR1 is MGHRA and CDR2 YSYEKL. Trimming took 0 bases from V and 4 from J; bases not matched to a gene: 12. The CDR3 DNA sequence: TGCGCCAGCAGCCAAGACACCGGGACAGGGATTTTATCCACTGAAGCTTTCTTT. Amino acid sequence: CASSQDTGTGILSTEAFF.

J is TRBJ2-1 and V is TRBV24-1; 8 bases are a match to TRBD2. Per the germline V gene, CDR1 is KGHDR and CDR2 is SFDVKD. V lost 5 bases, J lost 7 bases, and 9 bases stayed unmatched. The CDR3 runs to 15 residues. The CDR3 here is CATSGRTSFSNEQFF. The DNA for the CDR3 is TGTGCCACCAGTGGGAGGACTAGCTTTAGTAATGAGCAGTTCTTC.

The V and J genes are TRBV5-6 and TRBJ2-3; a possible D gene is TRBD1 (5 bases). The length of the CDR3 is 16 residues. CDR1 is SGHDT and CDR2 is YYEEEE in the germline V gene. V lost 1 base to trimming and J lost 2 bases, with 14 bases between them. CDR3 amino acids: CASSLRQNRITDTQYF. CDR3 coding DNA: TGTGCCAGCAGCTTGCGGCAGAACAGGATCACAGATACGCAGTATTTT.

The V call is TRBV7-9, the J call TRBJ1-2; 7 bases align to TRBD1. V was pared by 5 bases and J by 5 bases, with 8 bases of the junction left unmatched. The CDR3 contains 14 residues. CDR1 and CDR2 from the germline V gene are SEHNR and FQNEAQ (reference sequence). The CDR3 reads CASSLDRELYGYTF. The CDR3 DNA follows: TGTGCCAGCAGCCTCGACAGGGAGTTGTATGGCTACACCTTC.